This TCR beta chain appears in the sequencing data of a study of shared clonotypes between healthy human individuals. On the study more broadly: CD4 naive and CD4 memory each took three plates per donor, while CD8 naive took two and CD8 memory one.

The CDR3 spans 13 residues. CDR1 and CDR2 from the germline V gene are SQVTM and ANQGSEA. The V end was cut by 1 base, the J end by 0 bases, with 6 bases between. The method was immunoSEQ multiplex PCR; TCRdb's version includes in-frame clones alone and lacks a portion of them. Among more than 200,000 clones listed, 60% to 70% were seen once. J is TRBJ2-5 and V is TRBV29-1; D call uncertain. Sample: memory CD4+ T cells sorted from blood. Documented subset: CD45RA-negative fraction. This sequence originates from a man aged 25-45 years in good health. In DNA, the CDR3 is TGCAGCGTTGAAGCGGAGTACCAAGAGACCCAGTACTTC. It codes for CSVEAEYQETQYF.